This T cell receptor (beta chain) stems from a study of chemoradiotherapy in HPV16-positive cancers. Profiled with immunoSEQ multiplex PCR; TCRdb holds only in-frame clones, not every one. The sample shows approximately 52,000 clones, under 95% of them seen only once. With 3 bases removed from V and 5 bases from J, the gap between germline ends came to 8 bases. This CDR3 region has 13 residues. Germline V gives CDR1 LGHNA, CDR2 YNFKEQ. This TCR was sampled from a human donor with HPV-associated anogenital cancer. The genes are TRBV4-2 and TRBJ1-3, with unresolved D. The specimen comprised blood, sampled from a patient who underwent chemoradiotherapy. The CDR3 bases are TGTGCCAGCAGCCAGGGGAGAAGAAACACCATATATTTT. Translated: CASSQGRRNTIYF.